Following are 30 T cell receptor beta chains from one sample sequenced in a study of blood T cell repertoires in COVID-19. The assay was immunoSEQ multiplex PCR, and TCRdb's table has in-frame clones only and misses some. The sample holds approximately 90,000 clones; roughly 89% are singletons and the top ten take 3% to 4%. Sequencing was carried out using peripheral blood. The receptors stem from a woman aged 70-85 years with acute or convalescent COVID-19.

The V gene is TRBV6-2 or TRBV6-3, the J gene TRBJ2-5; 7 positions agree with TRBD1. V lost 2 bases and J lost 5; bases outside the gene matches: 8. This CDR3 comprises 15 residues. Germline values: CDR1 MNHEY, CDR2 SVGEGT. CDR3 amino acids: CASSYPTGSGETQYF. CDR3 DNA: TGTGCCAGCAGTTACCCGACAGGGTCCGGCGAGACCCAGTACTTC.

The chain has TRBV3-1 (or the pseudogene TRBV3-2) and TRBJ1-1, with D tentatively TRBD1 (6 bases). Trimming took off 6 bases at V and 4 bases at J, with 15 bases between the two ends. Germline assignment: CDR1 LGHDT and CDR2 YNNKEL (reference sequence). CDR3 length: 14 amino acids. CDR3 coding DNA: TGTGCCAGCAGTCCACAGGGCCCCGCCACTGAAGCTTTCTTT. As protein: CASSPQGPATEAFF.

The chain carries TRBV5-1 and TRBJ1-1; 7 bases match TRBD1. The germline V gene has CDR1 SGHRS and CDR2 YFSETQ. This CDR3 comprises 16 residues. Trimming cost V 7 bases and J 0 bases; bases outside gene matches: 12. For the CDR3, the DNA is TGCGCCAGCTCGGACAGGCTACGCACATTGAACACTGAAGCTTTCTTT. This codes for CASSDRLRTLNTEAFF. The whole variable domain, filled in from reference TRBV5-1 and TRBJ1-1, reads KAGVTQTPRYLIKTRGQQVTLSCSPISGHRSVSWYQQTPGQGLQFLFEYFSETQRNKGNFPGRFSGRQFSNSRSEMNVSTLELGDSALYLCASSDRLRTLNTEAFFGQGTRLTVV.

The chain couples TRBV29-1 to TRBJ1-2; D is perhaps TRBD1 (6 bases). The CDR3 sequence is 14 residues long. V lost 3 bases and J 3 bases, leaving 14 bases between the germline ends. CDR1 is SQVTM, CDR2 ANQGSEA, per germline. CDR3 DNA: TGCAGCGTTGAGGAGTACAGGGTGGACTATGGCTACACCTTC. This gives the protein CSVEEYRVDYGYTF.

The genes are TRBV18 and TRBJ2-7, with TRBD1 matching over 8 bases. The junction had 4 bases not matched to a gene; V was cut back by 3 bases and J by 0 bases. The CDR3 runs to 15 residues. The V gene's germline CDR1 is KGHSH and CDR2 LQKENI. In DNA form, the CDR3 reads TGTGCCAGCTCACCGACAGGGGCTTACTCCTACGAGCAGTACGTC. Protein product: CASSPTGAYSYEQYV.

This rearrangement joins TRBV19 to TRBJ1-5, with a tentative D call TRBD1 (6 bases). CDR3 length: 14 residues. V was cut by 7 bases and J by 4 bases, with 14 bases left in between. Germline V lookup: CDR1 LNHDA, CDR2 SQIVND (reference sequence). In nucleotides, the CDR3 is TGTGCCAGTACCCGGACAGCCTCAAATCAGCCCCAGCATTTT. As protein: CASTRTASNQPQHF.

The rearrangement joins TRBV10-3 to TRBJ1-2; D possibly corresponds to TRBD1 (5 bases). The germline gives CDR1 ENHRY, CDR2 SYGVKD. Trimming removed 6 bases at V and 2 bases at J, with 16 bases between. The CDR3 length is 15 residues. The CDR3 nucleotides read TGTGCCATCAGCGTGACGGACAAGCCGAACTATGGCTACACCTTC. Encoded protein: CAISVTDKPNYGYTF.

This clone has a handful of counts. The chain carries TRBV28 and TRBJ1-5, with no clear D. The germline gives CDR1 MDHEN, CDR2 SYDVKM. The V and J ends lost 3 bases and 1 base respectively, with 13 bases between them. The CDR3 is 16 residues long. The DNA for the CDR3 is TGTGCCAGCAGTTTCCGGTTGACAACGAGCAATCAGCCCCAGCATTTT. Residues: CASSFRLTTSNQPQHF.

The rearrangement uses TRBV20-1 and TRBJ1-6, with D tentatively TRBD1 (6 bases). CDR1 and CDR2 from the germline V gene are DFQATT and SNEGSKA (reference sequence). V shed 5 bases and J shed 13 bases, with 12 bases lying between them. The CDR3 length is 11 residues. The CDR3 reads CSAPSTGPLHF. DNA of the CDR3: TGCAGTGCTCCCTCCACAGGGCCCCTCCACTTT.

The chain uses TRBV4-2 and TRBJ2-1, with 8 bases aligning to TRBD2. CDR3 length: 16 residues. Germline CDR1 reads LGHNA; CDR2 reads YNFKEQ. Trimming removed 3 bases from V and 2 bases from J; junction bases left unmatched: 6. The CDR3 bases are TGTGCCAGCAGCCAGACGGGAGGGGTGACCTACAATGAGCAGTTCTTC. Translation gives CASSQTGGVTYNEQFF.

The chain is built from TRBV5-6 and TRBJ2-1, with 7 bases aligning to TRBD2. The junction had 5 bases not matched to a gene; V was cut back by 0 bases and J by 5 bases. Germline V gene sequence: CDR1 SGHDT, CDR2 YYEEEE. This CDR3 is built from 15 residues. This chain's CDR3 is CASSLGGLADNEQFF. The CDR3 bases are TGTGCCAGCAGCTTGGGAGGTCTAGCGGACAATGAGCAGTTCTTC.

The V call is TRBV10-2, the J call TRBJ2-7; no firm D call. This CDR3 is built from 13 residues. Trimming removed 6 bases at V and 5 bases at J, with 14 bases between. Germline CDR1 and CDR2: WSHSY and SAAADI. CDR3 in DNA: TGCGCCAGCAGCAGAGGCGGTTGGGACGAGCAGTACGTC. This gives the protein CASSRGGWDEQYV.

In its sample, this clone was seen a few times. CDR3 protein: CASSYSVQGVSPLHF. The CDR3 DNA is TGTGCCAGCAGTTACTCGGTACAGGGGGTTTCACCCCTCCACTTT. The chain employs TRBV6-5 and TRBJ1-6, with 8 bases identical to TRBD1. The CDR3 totals 15 residues. The V segment lost 0 bases and the J segment 9 bases; nucleotides outside the gene matches: 4. From germline, CDR1 is MNHEY and CDR2 SVGAGI.

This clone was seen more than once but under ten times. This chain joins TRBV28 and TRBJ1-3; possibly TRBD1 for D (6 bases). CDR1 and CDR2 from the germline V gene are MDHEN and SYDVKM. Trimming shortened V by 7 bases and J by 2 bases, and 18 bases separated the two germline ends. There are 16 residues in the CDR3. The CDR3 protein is CASTRRGGATGNTIYF. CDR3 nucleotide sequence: TGTGCCAGCACTCGAAGAGGGGGGGCGACTGGAAACACCATATATTTT.

CDR3 sequence: CASSPNPGQVTYEQYF. CDR3 sequence (DNA): TGTGCCAGCAGTCCGAACCCGGGACAAGTAACCTACGAGCAGTACTTC. The rearrangement uses TRBV27 and TRBJ2-7; D may be TRBD1 (6 bases). Trimming took off 5 bases at V and 2 bases at J, with 19 bases between the two ends. Germline V gives CDR1 MNHEY, CDR2 SMNVEV (reference sequence). CDR3 length equals 16 residues.

CDR3 in amino acids: CASSYSGGGNTGELFF. In DNA, the CDR3 is TGTGCCAGCAGTTACTCTGGTGGCGGAAACACCGGGGAGCTGTTTTTT. The chain employs TRBV6-6 and TRBJ2-2; D is undetermined. This CDR3 region has 16 residues. Germline V gene data show CDR1 as MNHNY and CDR2 as SVGAGI (reference sequence). The V end lost 0 bases, the J end lost 2 bases, and 10 bases lay between the germline ends.

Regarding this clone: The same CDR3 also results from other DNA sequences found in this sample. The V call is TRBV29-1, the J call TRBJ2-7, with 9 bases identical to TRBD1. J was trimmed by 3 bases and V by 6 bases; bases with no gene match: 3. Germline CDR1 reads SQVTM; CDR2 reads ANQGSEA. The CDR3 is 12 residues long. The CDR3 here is CSVEDRGYEQYF. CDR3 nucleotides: TGCAGCGTCGAGGACAGGGGCTACGAGCAGTACTTC.

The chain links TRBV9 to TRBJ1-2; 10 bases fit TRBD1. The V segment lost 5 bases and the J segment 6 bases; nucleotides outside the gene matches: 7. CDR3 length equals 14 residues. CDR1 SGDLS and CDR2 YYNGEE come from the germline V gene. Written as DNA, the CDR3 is TGTGCCAGCAGTTTGACAGGGGGCGGTAATGGCTACACCTTC. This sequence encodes CASSLTGGGNGYTF.

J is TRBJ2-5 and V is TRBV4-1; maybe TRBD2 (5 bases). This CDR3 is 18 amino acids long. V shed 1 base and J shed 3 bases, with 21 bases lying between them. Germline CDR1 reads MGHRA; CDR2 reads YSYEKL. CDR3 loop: CASSQARGEGNFKETQYF. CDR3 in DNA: TGCGCCAGCAGCCAAGCTCGGGGAGAGGGCAATTTTAAAGAGACCCAGTACTTC.

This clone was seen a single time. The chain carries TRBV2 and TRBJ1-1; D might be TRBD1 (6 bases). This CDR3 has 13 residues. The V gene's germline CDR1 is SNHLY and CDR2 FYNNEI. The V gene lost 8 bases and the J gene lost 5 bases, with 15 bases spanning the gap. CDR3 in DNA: TGTGCCAGCGATCTACAGGGATTGACTGAAGCTTTCTTT. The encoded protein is CASDLQGLTEAFF. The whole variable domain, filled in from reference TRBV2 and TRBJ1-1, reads EPEVTQTPSHQVTQMGQEVILRCVPISNHLYFYWYRQILGQKVEFLVSFYNNEISEKSEIFDDQFSVERPDGSNFTLKIRSTKLEDSAMYFCASDLQGLTEAFFGQGTRLTVV.

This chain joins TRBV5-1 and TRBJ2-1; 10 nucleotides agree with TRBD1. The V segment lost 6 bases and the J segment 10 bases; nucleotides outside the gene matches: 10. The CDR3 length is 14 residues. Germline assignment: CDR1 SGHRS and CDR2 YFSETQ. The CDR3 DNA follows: TGCGCCAGCATCTCGGGACAGGGGTTTAGGGAGCAGTTCTTC. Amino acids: CASISGQGFREQFF.

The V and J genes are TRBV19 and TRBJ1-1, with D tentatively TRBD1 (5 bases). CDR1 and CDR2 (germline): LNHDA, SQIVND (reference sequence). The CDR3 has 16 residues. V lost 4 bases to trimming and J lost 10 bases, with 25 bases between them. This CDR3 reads CASSNLDGVGAGGAFF. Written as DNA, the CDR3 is TGTGCCAGTAGTAATCTTGACGGCGTAGGGGCAGGCGGAGCTTTCTTT.

CDR3: CAISASGTGARNTIYF. CDR3 nucleotide sequence: TGTGCCATCAGTGCCTCCGGGACAGGGGCGAGAAACACCATATATTTT. The V and J genes are TRBV10-3 and TRBJ1-3; TRBD1 matches 10 bases. V trimming: 4 bases; J trimming: 5 bases; junction bases outside the gene matches: 8. This CDR3 contains 16 residues. CDR1 is ENHRY, CDR2 SYGVKD, per germline.

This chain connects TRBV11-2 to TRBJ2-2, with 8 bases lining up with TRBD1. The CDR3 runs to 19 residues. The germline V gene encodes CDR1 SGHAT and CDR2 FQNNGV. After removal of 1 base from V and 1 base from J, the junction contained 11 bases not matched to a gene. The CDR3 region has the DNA TGTGCCAGCAGCTTAGGGGGGACCTACAGGGGGTGGAACACCGGGGAGCTGTTTTTT. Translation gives CASSLGGTYRGWNTGELFF.

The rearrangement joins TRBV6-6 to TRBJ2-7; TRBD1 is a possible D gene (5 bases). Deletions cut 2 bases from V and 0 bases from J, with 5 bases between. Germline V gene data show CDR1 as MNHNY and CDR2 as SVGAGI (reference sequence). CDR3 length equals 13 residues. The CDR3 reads CASSYGHSYEQYV. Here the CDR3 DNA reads TGTGCCAGCAGTTACGGACACTCCTACGAGCAGTACGTC.

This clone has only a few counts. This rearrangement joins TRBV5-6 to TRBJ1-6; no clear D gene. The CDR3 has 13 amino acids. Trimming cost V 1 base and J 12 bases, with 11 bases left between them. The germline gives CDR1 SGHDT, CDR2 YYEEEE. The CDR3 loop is CASSLTPPGPLHF. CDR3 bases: TGTGCCAGCAGCTTGACCCCACCGGGACCCCTCCACTTT.

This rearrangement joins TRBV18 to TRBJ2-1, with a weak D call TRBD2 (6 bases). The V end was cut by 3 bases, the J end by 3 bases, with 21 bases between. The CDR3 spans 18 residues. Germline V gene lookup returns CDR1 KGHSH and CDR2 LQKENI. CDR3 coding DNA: TGTGCCAGCTCACCCTCCTCTAATTGGGGCGGGAACTACAATGAGCAGTTCTTC. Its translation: CASSPSSNWGGNYNEQFF.

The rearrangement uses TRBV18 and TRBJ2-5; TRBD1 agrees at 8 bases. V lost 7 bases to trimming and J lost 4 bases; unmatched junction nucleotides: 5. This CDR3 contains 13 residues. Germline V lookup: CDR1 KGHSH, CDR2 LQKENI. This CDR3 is CASLQQGGETQYF. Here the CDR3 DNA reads TGTGCCAGCTTACAACAGGGGGGAGAGACCCAGTACTTC.

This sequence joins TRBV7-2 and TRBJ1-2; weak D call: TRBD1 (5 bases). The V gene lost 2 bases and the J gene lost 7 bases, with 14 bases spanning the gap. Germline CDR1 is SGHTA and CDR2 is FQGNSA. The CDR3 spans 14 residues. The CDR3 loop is CASSLQGVWTGYTF. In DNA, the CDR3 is TGTGCCAGCAGCTTACAGGGTGTTTGGACTGGCTACACCTTC.

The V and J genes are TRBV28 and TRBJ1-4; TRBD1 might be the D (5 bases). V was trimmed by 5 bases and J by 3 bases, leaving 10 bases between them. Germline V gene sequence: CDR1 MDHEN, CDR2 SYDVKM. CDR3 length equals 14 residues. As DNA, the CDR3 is TGTGCCAGCAGTCCTCCGGGGGCTAATGAAAAACTGTTTTTT. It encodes CASSPPGANEKLFF.